This TCR beta chain was sequenced during a study of regulatory T cells in long-lasting Graves disease. Arm-PCR of CDR3 regions with iRepertoire HTBI primers generated TCR beta libraries. TCRdb analysed the multiplex PCR reads with MiXCR anew, one entry per CDR3 protein. The table lists approximately 350,000 distinct CDR3 sequences, approximately 15% of them singletons. Overall study findings and caveats: The TCR repertoire of persistent Graves' patients was less diverse than that of newly diagnosed ones.

Germline assignment: CDR1 LNHDA and CDR2 SQIVND (reference sequence). Trimming took 6 bases from V and 1 from J, leaving 9 bases between them. This CDR3 spans 13 amino acids. For this clonotype: As yet, its antigen is unknown.

The time point is: newly diagnosed GD, antithyroid drugs for less than 3 months. The TCR library used RNA extracted from PBMCs. A further study also used this sample, focusing on T cells in Graves' hyperthyroidism and ophthalmopathy.

The V call is TRBV19, the J call TRBJ1-1, with D maybe TRBD1 (6 bases). This TCR was sampled from a man aged 40-50 years with Graves disease. This specimen was peripheral blood mononuclear cells (PBMCs), taken at new diagnosis, from a patient treated with antithyroid drugs. The CDR3, as DNA: TGTGCCAGTAGAGGGACATCGAACACTGAAGCTTTCTTT. Protein: CASRGTSNTEAFF.